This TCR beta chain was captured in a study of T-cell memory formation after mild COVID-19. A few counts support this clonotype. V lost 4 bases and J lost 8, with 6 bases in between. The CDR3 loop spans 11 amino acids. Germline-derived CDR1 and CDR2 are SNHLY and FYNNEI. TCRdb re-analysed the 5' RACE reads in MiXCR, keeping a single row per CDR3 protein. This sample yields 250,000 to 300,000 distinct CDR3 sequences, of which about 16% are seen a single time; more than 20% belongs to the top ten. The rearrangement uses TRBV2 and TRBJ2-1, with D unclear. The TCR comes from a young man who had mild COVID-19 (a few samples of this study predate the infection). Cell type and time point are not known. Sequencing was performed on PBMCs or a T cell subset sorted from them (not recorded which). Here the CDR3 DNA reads TGTGCCAGCAGTGGGTCCTATGAGCAGTTCTTC. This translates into CASSGSYEQFF. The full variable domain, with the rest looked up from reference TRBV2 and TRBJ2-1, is EPEVTQTPSHQVTQMGQEVILRCVPISNHLYFYWYRQILGQKVEFLVSFYNNEISEKSEIFDDQFSVERPDGSNFTLKIRSTKLEDSAMYFCASSGSYEQFFGPGTRLTVL.